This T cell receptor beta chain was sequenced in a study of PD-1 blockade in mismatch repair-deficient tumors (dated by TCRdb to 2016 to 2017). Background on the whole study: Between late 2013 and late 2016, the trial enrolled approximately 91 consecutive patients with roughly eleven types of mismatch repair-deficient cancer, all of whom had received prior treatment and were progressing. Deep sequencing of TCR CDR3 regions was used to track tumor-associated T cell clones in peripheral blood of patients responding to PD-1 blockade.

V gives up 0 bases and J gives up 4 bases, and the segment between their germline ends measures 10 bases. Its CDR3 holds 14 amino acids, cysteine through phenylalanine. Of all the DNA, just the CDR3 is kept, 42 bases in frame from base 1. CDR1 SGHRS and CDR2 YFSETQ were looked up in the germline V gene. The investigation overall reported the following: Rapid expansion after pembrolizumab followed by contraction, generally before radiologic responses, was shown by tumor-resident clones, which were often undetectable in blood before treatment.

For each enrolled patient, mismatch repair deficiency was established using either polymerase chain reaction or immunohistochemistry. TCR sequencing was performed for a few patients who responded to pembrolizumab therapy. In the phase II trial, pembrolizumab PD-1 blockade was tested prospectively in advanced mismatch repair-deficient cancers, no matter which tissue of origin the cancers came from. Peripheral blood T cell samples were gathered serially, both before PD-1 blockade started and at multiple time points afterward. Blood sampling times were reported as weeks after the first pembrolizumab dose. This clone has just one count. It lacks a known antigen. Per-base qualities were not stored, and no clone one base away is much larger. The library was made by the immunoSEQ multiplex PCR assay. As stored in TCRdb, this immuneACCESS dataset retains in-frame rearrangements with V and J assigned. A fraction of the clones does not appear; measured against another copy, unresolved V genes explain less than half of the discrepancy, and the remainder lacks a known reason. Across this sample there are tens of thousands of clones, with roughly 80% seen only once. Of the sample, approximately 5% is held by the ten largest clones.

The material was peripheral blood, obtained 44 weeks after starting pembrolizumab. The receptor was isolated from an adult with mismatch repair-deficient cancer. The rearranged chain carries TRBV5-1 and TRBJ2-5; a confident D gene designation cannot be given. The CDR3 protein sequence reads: CASSLVDLRETQYF. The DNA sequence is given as TGCGCCAGCAGCTTGGTTGACTTGAGAGAGACCCAGTACTTC.